A selection of T cell receptor beta chains follows, all from one sample in a study of Ad26.COV2.S vaccination and SARS-CoV-2 variants. The method was immunoSEQ multiplex PCR; TCRdb's version includes in-frame clones alone and lacks a portion of them. This table has approximately 97,000 clones, around 80% appearing once. This sample comprised peripheral blood, obtained after recovery from COVID-19. All receptors derive from a human donor who had recovered from COVID-19. Each CDR3 is given with its conserved first and last residue. A D gene is named only where the DNA matches it firmly. Clone size is shown for a subset of rows, as once, few, many or a class of expanded clone.

clone_size	v_call	cdr3_length	d_call	j_call	cdr3_nt	cdr3_aa
.	TRBV12-5	17	.	TRBJ1-1	TGTGCTAGTGGTCCCAATGTGGGGGTGAGAAAGAACACTGAAGCTTTCTTT	CASGPNVGVRKNTEAFF
few	TRBV5-1	17	.	TRBJ1-1	TGCGCCAGCAGCTTGGGGCGCGTGGGGCAGGGCCGGACTGAAGCTTTCTTT	CASSLGRVGQGRTEAFF
.	TRBV10-3	14	TRBD2	TRBJ2-5	TGTGCCATCAGCATAGCGGGGGCGGGGGAGACCCAGTACTTC	CAISIAGAGETQYF
.	TRBV4-2	18	TRBD2	TRBJ2-1	TGTGCCAGCAGCCAAGACTTCGGGACTAGCGGACTAAACAATGAGCAGTTCTTC	CASSQDFGTSGLNNEQFF
.	TRBV19	12	TRBD1	TRBJ2-7	TGTGCCAGTAGATCGACAGGGAACGAGCAGTACTTC	CASRSTGNEQYF
.	TRBV28	16	TRBD1	TRBJ1-1	TGTGCCAGCAGTTTTCCTCCGGGACAGATGAACACTGAAGCTTTCTTT	CASSFPPGQMNTEAFF
.	TRBV2	18	TRBD1	TRBJ1-3	TGTGCCAGCAGTGGAAGCACCAACCGGACAGGGTCCGGAAACACCATATATTTT	CASSGSTNRTGSGNTIYF
few	TRBV5-4	14	.	TRBJ1-2	TGTGCCAGCACCATTCAATTGGGGCATTATGGCTACACCTTC	CASTIQLGHYGYTF
.	TRBV6-2/TRBV6-3	17	TRBD2	TRBJ2-5	TGTGCCAGCAGTGACCCGCCGATGACTAGCGGGGAAGAGACCCAGTACTTC	CASSDPPMTSGEETQYF
once	TRBV30	12	.	TRBJ1-2	TGTGCCTGGAGCGGACAGCCCGGTGGCTACACCTTC	CAWSGQPGGYTF
.	TRBV7-2	17	TRBD2	TRBJ2-3	TGTGCCAGCAGCCCCGACCATTTAGCGGGGAGCACAGATACGCAGTATTTT	CASSPDHLAGSTDTQYF
once	TRBV4-1	16	TRBD1	TRBJ2-2	TGCGCCAGCAGCCAAGTAGGACAGGGTAGGACCGGGGAGCTGTTTTTT	CASSQVGQGRTGELFF
.	TRBV21-1	19	.	TRBJ1-1	TGTGCCAGCAGCAAATCTCTCCGAGGGGGCTTTTTTCCGAACACTGAAGCTTTCTTT	CASSKSLRGGFFPNTEAFF
few	TRBV5-5	17	TRBD1	TRBJ1-4	TGTGCCAGCAGCTTGGCTGTACAGGGGGGGAAAAGTGAAAAACTGTTTTTT	CASSLAVQGGKSEKLFF
.	TRBV2	14	.	TRBJ2-6	TGTGCCAGCAGCTACAGGGTTGGGGCCAACGTCCTGACTTTC	CASSYRVGANVLTF
.	TRBV4-3	16	TRBD2	TRBJ2-1	TGCGCCAGCAGCCCAGACTTGGGACTAGAATACAATGAGCAGTTCTTC	CASSPDLGLEYNEQFF
few	TRBV15	12	.	TRBJ1-4	TGTGCCACCGGGACCCTGAATGAAAAACTGTTTTTT	CATGTLNEKLFF
.	TRBV4-2	15	.	TRBJ2-7	TGTGCCAGCAGCCAAGATCAGGCCTCCGGTTACGAGCAGTACTTC	CASSQDQASGYEQYF
.	TRBV18	15	.	TRBJ2-5	TGTGCCAGCTCACCACAGACACAGTACCAAGAGACCCAGTACTTC	CASSPQTQYQETQYF
.	TRBV11-3	16	.	TRBJ2-7	TGTGCCAGCAGCTTAGAAGGGGCAGGGGGAGGCTACGAGCAGTACTTC	CASSLEGAGGGYEQYF
.	TRBV10-3	13	.	TRBJ1-1	TGTGCCACCGTAGGTGTTTCGGACACTGAAGCTTTCTTT	CATVGVSDTEAFF
.	TRBV4-3	15	TRBD2	TRBJ2-5	TGCGCCAGCAGCCACCGGACTAGACAACAAGAGACCCAGTACTTC	CASSHRTRQQETQYF
once	TRBV12-5	16	TRBD1	TRBJ2-7	TGTGCTAGTGGTTTGGTACAGGGGCGATACTCCTACGAGCAGTACTTC	CASGLVQGRYSYEQYF
.	TRBV30	13	.	TRBJ1-1	TGTGCCTGGAGTCCGATGTCAGGGGCTGAAGCTTTCTTT	CAWSPMSGAEAFF
once	TRBV30	12	TRBD1	TRBJ1-2	TGTGCCTGGAGAGGGGGCGACTATGGCTACACCTTC	CAWRGGDYGYTF
.	TRBV29-1	12	TRBD1	TRBJ1-1	TGCAGCGTCCCGCATCGACAGGGGGGAGCTTTCTTT	CSVPHRQGGAFF
few	TRBV7-9	14	TRBD1	TRBJ1-2	TGTGCCAGCAGCCCGGGAGAAGGGGGCGGCGGCTACACCTTC	CASSPGEGGGGYTF
.	TRBV30	12	.	TRBJ2-3	TGTGCCTGGGCCCCAGGGACAGATACGCAGTATTTT	CAWAPGTDTQYF
.	TRBV15	16	TRBD1	TRBJ2-7	TGTGCCACCAGCAGAGTAGTGACAGGGCGCTCCTACGAGCAGTACTTC	CATSRVVTGRSYEQYF
.	TRBV6-5	16	.	TRBJ1-1	TGTGCCAGCAGTTATTGGGGGGCAGGAGGGTACACTGAAGCTTTCTTT	CASSYWGAGGYTEAFF
.	TRBV7-3	14	.	TRBJ2-5	TGTGCCAGCAGCGCCTCGGCCTTACAAGAGACCCAGTACTTC	CASSASALQETQYF
.	TRBV2	14	.	TRBJ1-1	TGTGCCAGCAGCCGCGCTTCGAGGAACACTGAAGCTTTCTTT	CASSRASRNTEAFF
.	TRBV6-1	14	.	TRBJ1-1	TGTGCCAGCAGTGAAGGGAGGGAATACCGCGGGGCTTTCTTT	CASSEGREYRGAFF
.	TRBV24-1	16	TRBD1	TRBJ2-5	TGTGCCACCAGTGATTTCGCGACAGGGTATCAAGAGACCCAGTACTTC	CATSDFATGYQETQYF
once	TRBV4-2	17	.	TRBJ2-5	TGTGCCAGCAGCCAAGGGGGAGGACTCAAGAACCAAGAGACCCAGTACTTC	CASSQGGGLKNQETQYF
.	TRBV5-6	14	.	TRBJ2-3	TGTGCCAGCAGCTTCCCAGGTCAGCAAGATACGCAGTATTTT	CASSFPGQQDTQYF
.	TRBV9	14	.	TRBJ1-4	TGTGCCAGCAGCGTAGGGGACGCGGATGAAAAACTGTTTTTT	CASSVGDADEKLFF
.	TRBV30	13	.	TRBJ2-5	TGTGCCTGGAGTGGACTCGCCGGAGAGACCCAGTACTTC	CAWSGLAGETQYF
.	TRBV5-1	16	TRBD2	TRBJ2-1	TGCGCCAGCAGCTTGGGACTAGCGGGGGGATACAATGAGCAGTTCTTC	CASSLGLAGGYNEQFF
.	TRBV7-9	13	.	TRBJ2-1	TGTGCCAGCAGCTTTGGAGGGAACAATGAGCAGTTCTTC	CASSFGGNNEQFF
.	TRBV6-6	15	.	TRBJ1-6	TGTGCCAGCAGTCTAGTAGGGACGGACAATTCACCCCTCCACTTT	CASSLVGTDNSPLHF
few	TRBV5-1	13	TRBD1	TRBJ1-1	TGCGCCAGCAGCTTGGGACAGGGGGTTGAAGCTTTCTTT	CASSLGQGVEAFF
.	TRBV6-2/TRBV6-3	14	.	TRBJ1-1	TGTGCCAGCAGCTCCTATCAGGGGTCCACTGAAGCTTTCTTT	CASSSYQGSTEAFF
.	TRBV6-1	15	.	TRBJ1-2	TGTGCCAGCAGTGAGATGAGGGGATTGAACTATGGCTACACCTTC	CASSEMRGLNYGYTF
.	TRBV4-1	17	.	TRBJ1-2	TGCGCCAGCAGCCAAGTGTATGAGGGATTTTTTATCTATGGCTACACCTTC	CASSQVYEGFFIYGYTF
.	TRBV7-9	13	.	TRBJ2-2	TGTGCCAGCAGGTCCAGGGTAACCGGGGAGCTGTTTTTT	CASRSRVTGELFF
.	TRBV5-1	14	.	TRBJ2-7	TGCGCCAGCAGCTTGACAGTCCCGGCCTACGAGCAGTACTTC	CASSLTVPAYEQYF
.	TRBV28	14	.	TRBJ2-3	TGTGCCAGCACCGACCGACAGGGCACAGATACGCAGTATTTT	CASTDRQGTDTQYF
.	TRBV3-1/TRBV3-2	16	.	TRBJ1-2	TGTGCCAGCAGCCAAGAGTCTCGGACAACTTCATATGGCTACACCTTC	CASSQESRTTSYGYTF